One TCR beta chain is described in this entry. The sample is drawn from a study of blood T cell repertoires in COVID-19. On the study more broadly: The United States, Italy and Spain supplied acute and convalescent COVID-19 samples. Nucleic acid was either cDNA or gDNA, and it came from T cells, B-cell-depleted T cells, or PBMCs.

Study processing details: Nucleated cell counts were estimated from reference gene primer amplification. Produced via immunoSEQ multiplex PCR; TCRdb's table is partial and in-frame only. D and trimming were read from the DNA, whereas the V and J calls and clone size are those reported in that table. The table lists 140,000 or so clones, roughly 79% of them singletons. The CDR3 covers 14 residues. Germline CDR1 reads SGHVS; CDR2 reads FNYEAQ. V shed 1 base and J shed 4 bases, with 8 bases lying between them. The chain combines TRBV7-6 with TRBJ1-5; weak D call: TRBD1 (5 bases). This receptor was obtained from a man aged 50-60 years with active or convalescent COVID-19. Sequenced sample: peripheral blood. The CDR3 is CASSLGQLNQPQHF. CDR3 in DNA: TGTGCCAGCAGCTTAGGACAGTTAAATCAGCCCCAGCATTTT.